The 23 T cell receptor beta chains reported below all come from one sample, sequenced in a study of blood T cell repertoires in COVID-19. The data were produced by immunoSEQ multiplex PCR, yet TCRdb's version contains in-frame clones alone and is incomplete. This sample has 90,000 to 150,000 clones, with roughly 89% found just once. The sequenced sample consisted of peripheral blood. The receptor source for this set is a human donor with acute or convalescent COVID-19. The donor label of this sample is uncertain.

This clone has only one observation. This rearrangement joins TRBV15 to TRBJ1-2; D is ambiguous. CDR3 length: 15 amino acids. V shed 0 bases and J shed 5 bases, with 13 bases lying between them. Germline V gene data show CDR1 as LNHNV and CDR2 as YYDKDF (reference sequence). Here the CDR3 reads CATSRDFEGLYGYTF. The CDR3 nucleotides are TGTGCCACCAGCAGAGATTTTGAGGGTCTATATGGCTACACCTTC.

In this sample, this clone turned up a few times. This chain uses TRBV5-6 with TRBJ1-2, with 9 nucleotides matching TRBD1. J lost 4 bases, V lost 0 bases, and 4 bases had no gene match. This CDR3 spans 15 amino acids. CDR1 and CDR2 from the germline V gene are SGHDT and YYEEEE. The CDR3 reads CASSLVGQGIYGYTF. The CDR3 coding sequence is TGTGCCAGCAGCTTGGTTGGACAGGGGATCTATGGCTACACCTTC.

CDR3 in DNA: TGTGCCTGGACTCCAGGGCAGGGGAATGAAAAACTGTTTTTT. Amino acids: CAWTPGQGNEKLFF. V gene TRBV30 combines with J gene TRBJ1-4; maybe TRBD1 (6 bases). The CDR3 runs to 14 residues. CDR1 and CDR2 (germline): GTSNPN, SVGIG (reference sequence). Trimming left V 4 bases short and J 5 bases short, with 14 bases between.

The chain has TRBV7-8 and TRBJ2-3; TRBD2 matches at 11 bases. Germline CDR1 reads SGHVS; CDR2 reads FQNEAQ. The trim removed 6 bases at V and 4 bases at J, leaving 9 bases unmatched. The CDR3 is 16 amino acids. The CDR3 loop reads CASSRLAGGRPDTQYF. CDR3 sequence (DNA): TGTGCCAGCAGTCGCCTAGCGGGAGGACGGCCAGATACGCAGTATTTT.

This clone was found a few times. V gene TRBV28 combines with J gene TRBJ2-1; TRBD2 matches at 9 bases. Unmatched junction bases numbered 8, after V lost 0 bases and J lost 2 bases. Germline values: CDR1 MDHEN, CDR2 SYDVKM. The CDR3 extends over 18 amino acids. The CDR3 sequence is CASSLWALIAGAYNEQFF. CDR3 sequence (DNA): TGTGCCAGCAGTTTATGGGCCCTCATAGCGGGAGCCTACAATGAGCAGTTCTTC.

This CDR3 is CASSQIPSYGYTF. CDR3 sequence (DNA): TGTGCCAGCAGCCAGATCCCTTCCTATGGCTACACCTTC. J is TRBJ1-2 and V is TRBV5-8; D not certain. In germline, CDR1 is SGHTS, CDR2 YDEGEE. This CDR3 has 13 residues. Trimming took off 4 bases at V and 4 bases at J, with 11 bases between the two ends.

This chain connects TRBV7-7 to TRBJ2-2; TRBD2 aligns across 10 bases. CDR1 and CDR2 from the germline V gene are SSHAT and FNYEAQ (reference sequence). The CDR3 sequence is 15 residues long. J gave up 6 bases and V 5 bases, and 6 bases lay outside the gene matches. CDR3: CASSRTSGTAGELFF. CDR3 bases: TGTGCCAGCAGCCGGACTAGCGGAACCGCCGGGGAGCTGTTTTTT.

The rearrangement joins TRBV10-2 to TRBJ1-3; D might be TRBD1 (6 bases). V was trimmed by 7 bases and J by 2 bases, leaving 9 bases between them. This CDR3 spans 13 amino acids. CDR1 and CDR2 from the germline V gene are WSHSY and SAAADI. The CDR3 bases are TGCGCCAGCACCTGGACAGCTGGAAACACCATATATTTT. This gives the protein CASTWTAGNTIYF.

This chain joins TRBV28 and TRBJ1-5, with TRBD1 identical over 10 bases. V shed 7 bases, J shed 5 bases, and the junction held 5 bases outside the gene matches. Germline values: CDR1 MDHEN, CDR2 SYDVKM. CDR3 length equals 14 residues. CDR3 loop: CASIPGQGYQPQHF. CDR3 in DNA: TGTGCCAGCATTCCGGGACAGGGGTATCAGCCCCAGCATTTT.

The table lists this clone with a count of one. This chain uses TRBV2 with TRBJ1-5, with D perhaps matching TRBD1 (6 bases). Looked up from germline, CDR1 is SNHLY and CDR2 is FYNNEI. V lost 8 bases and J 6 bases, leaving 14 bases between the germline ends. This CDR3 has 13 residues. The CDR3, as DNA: TGTGCCAGCGGGAGGGGGAGATTTCAGCCCCAGCATTTT. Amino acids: CASGRGRFQPQHF.

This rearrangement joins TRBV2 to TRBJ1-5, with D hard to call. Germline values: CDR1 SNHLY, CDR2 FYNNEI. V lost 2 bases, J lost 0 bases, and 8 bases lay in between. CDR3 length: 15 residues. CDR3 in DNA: TGTGCCAGCAGTGAATCTTCAGATAGCAATCAGCCCCAGCATTTT. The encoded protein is CASSESSDSNQPQHF.

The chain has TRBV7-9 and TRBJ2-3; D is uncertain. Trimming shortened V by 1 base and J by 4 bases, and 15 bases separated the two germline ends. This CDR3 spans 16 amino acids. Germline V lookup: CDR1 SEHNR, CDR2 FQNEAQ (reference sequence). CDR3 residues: CASSLGAAIAADTQYF. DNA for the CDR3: TGTGCCAGCAGCTTAGGCGCGGCTATTGCGGCAGATACGCAGTATTTT. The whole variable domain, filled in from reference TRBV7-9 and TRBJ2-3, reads DTGVSQNPRHKITKRGQNVTFRCDPISEHNRLYWYRQTLGQGPEFLTYFQNEAQLEKSRLLSDRFSAERPKGSFSTLEIQRTEQGDSAMYLCASSLGAAIAADTQYFGPGTRLTVL.

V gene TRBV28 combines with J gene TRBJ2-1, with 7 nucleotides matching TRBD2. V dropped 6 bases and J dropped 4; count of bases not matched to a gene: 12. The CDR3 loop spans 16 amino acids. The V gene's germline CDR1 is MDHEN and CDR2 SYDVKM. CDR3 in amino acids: CASRLGGGPLYNEQFF. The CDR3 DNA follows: TGTGCCAGCAGGCTTGGGGGGGGACCCCTTTACAATGAGCAGTTCTTC.

The CDR3 loop is CASRGQGGTQYF. CDR3 in DNA: TGTGCCAGTCGGGGGCAGGGGGGGACCCAGTACTTC. V is TRBV10-3 and J is TRBJ2-5; D possibly corresponds to TRBD1 (7 bases). The CDR3 totals 12 residues. From germline, CDR1 is ENHRY and CDR2 SYGVKD. V shed 10 bases and J shed 7 bases, with 16 bases lying between them.

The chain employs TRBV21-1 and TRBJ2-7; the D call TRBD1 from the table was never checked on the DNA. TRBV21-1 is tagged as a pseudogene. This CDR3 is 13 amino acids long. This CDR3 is CASSQGKTYEQYF. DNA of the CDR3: TGTGCCAGCAGCCAGGGGAAGACCTACGAGCAGTACTTC.

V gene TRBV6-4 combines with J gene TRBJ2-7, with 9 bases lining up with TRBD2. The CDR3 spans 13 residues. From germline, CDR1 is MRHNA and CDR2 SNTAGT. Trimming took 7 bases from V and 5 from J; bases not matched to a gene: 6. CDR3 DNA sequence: TGTGCCAGCAACAGCGGGAGGTCCCACGAGCAGTACTTC. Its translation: CASNSGRSHEQYF.

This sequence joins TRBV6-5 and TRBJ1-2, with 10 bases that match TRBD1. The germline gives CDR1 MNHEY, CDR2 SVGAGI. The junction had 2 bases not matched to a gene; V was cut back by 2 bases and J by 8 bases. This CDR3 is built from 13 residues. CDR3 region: CASSYGTGEGYTF. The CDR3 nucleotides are TGTGCCAGCAGTTACGGGACAGGGGAGGGCTACACCTTC.

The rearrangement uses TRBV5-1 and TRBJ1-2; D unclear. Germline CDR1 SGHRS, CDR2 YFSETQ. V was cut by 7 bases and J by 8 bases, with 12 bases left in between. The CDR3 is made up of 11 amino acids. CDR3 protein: CASGTDSGYTF. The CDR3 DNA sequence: TGCGCCAGCGGAACCGATAGCGGCTACACCTTC.

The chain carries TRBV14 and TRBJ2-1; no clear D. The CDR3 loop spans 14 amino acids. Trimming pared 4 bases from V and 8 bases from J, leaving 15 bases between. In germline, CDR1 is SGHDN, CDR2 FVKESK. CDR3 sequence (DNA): TGTGCCAGCAGCCCACTATACCCAAACTATGAGCAGTTCTTC. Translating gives CASSPLYPNYEQFF.

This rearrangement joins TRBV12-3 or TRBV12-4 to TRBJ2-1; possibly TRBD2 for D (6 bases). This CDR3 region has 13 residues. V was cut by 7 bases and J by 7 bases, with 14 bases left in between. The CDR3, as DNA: TGTGCCAGCACCCTACTAGCAGGAAATGAGCAGTTCTTC. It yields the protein CASTLLAGNEQFF.

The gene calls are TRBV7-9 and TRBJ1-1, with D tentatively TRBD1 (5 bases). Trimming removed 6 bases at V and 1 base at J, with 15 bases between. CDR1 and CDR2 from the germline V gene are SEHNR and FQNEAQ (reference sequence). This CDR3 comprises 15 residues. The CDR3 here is CASRITGRGNTEAFF. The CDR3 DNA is TGTGCCAGCAGAATAACAGGTAGGGGGAACACTGAAGCTTTCTTT.

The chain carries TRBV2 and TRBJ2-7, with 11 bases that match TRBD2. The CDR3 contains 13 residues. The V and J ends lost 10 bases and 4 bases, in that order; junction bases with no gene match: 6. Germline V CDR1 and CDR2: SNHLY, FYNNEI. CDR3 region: CATRLAGRYEQYF. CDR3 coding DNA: TGTGCCACCCGACTAGCGGGAAGGTACGAGCAGTACTTC.

This CDR3 reads CASSPRGQGGNTIYF. The CDR3 DNA is TGTGCCAGCAGCCCGAGGGGACAGGGAGGAAACACCATATATTTT. The rearrangement links TRBV5-4 to TRBJ1-3, with TRBD1 matching over 9 bases. This CDR3 has 15 residues. V shed 4 bases and J 4 bases; nucleotides not matched to a gene: 6. CDR1 and CDR2 from the germline V gene are SGHNT and YYREEE (reference sequence).